This entry lists 23 T cell receptor beta chains sequenced from one sample in a study of blood T cell repertoires in COVID-19. Method: immunoSEQ multiplex PCR; TCRdb's copy keeps in-frame clones and lacks some. Of some 62,000 clones listed, roughly 76% were seen once; the top ten hold 4% to 5.5%. Source material: peripheral blood. The receptors here all came from a human donor in a cohort sampled during active COVID-19.

The chain recombines TRBV7-2 with TRBJ2-7, with 7 positions matching TRBD1. The junction had 2 bases not matched to a gene; V was cut back by 5 bases and J by 4 bases. The CDR3 is 12 residues long. In germline, CDR1 is SGHTA, CDR2 FQGNSA. The CDR3 sequence: CASSMGQYEQYF. The CDR3 region has the DNA TGTGCCAGCAGCATGGGACAGTACGAGCAGTACTTC.

V usage is TRBV5-6 and J usage is TRBJ1-5; D possibly corresponds to TRBD1 (6 bases). V lost 2 bases, J lost 0 bases, and 12 bases lay in between. Per germline, CDR1 SGHDT and CDR2 YYEEEE. This CDR3 is 16 amino acids long. This CDR3 is CASSLRQVNSNQPQHF. DNA for the CDR3: TGTGCCAGCAGCTTACGACAGGTGAATAGCAATCAGCCCCAGCATTTT. The entire variable domain, with the rest obtained from reference TRBV5-6 and TRBJ1-5, is as follows: DAGVTQSPTHLIKTRGQQVTLRCSPKSGHDTVSWYQQALGQGPQFIFQYYEEEERQRGNFPDRFSGHQFPNYSSELNVNALLLGDSALYLCASSLRQVNSNQPQHFGDGTRLSIL.

This clone has only a few counts. The chain joins TRBV2 to TRBJ2-7, with 10 bases that match TRBD1. J was trimmed by 6 bases and V by 7 bases; bases with no gene match: 9. CDR3 size: 14 residues. CDR1 is SNHLY, CDR2 FYNNEI, per germline. CDR3 amino acids: CASIPGQGSVEQYF. The DNA of the CDR3 is TGTGCCAGCATACCGGGACAGGGGTCTGTCGAGCAGTACTTC.

This rearrangement joins TRBV6-1 to TRBJ1-4; TRBD1 aligns across 8 bases. V lost 3 bases to trimming and J lost 7 bases; unmatched junction nucleotides: 4. Germline CDR1 reads MNHNS; CDR2 reads SASEGT. CDR3 size: 14 residues. The CDR3 DNA reads TGTGCCAGCAGTGACGGACAGGGTCGTGAAAAACTGTTTTTT. Its translation: CASSDGQGREKLFF.

The chain is built from TRBV6-1 and TRBJ1-2, with 7 bases aligning to TRBD1. Germline CDR1 MNHNS, CDR2 SASEGT. The CDR3 extends over 12 amino acids. V gave up 3 bases and J gave up 5 bases; unmatched junction bases: 0. The CDR3 region has the DNA TGTGCCAGCAGTGACAGGGGGTATGGCTACACCTTC. It specifies CASSDRGYGYTF.

V is TRBV5-8 and J is TRBJ2-7; 10 bases are shared with TRBD1. The CDR3 runs to 15 residues. The V gene end was trimmed by 4 bases and the J gene end by 1 base; junction bases not matched to a gene: 5. Germline V lookup: CDR1 SGHTS, CDR2 YDEGEE. As DNA, the CDR3 is TGTGCCAGCAGCCCAAGGACAGGGGGTTCCTACGAGCAGTACTTC. It encodes CASSPRTGGSYEQYF.

The chain employs TRBV2 and TRBJ1-3; D is unclear. V shed 5 bases and J shed 0 bases, with 11 bases lying between them. The germline gives CDR1 SNHLY, CDR2 FYNNEI. The CDR3 is 15 amino acids. Here the CDR3 DNA reads TGTGCCAGCAGTCCCACGGGATTCTCTGGAAACACCATATATTTT. Residues: CASSPTGFSGNTIYF.

The V and J genes are TRBV28 and TRBJ1-2; 8 bases match TRBD1. V shed 2 bases and J 7 bases; nucleotides not matched to a gene: 3. CDR3 length: 13 amino acids. Germline V lookup: CDR1 MDHEN, CDR2 SYDVKM. In DNA, the CDR3 is TGTGCCAGCAGTTTACCAGGGGGCGGTGGCTACACCTTC. Translation gives CASSLPGGGGYTF.

A single count supports this clone. This chain connects TRBV6-2 or TRBV6-3 to TRBJ2-5; D gene ambiguous. The V and J ends lost 6 bases and 5 bases respectively, with 13 bases between them. CDR3 length: 13 residues. From germline, CDR1 is MNHEY and CDR2 SVGEGT. This CDR3 is CASSRTLRETQYF. CDR3 sequence (DNA): TGTGCCAGCAGCCGCACCTTGAGGGAGACCCAGTACTTC.

The chain combines TRBV19 with TRBJ1-1; the match to TRBD1 covers 8 bases. Looked up from germline, CDR1 is LNHDA and CDR2 is SQIVND (reference sequence). The length of the CDR3 is 14 residues. J gave up 4 bases and V 4 bases, and 5 bases lay outside the gene matches. The chain's CDR3 is CASSKDRDVTEAFF. The CDR3 nucleotides are TGTGCCAGTAGTAAGGACAGGGACGTCACTGAAGCTTTCTTT.

V is TRBV27 and J is TRBJ2-6; D perhaps matches TRBD1 (5 bases). CDR3 length equals 15 residues. Trimming left V 2 bases short and J 1 base short, with 6 bases between. Germline V gene lookup returns CDR1 MNHEY and CDR2 SMNVEV (reference sequence). The CDR3 nucleotides read TGTGCCAGCAGTTTAAAGGGGTCTGGGGCCAACGTCCTGACTTTC. Protein: CASSLKGSGANVLTF. The full variable domain, with the rest looked up from reference TRBV27 and TRBJ2-6, is EAQVTQNPRYLITVTGKKLTVTCSQNMNHEYMSWYRQDPGLGLRQIYYSMNVEVTDKGDVPEGYKVSRKEKRNFPLILESPSPNQTSLYFCASSLKGSGANVLTFGAGSRLTVL.

CDR3 DNA: TGTGCCAGCAGCCCTACTAGCACAGATACGCAGTATTTT. This gives the protein CASSPTSTDTQYF. This chain joins TRBV4-2 and TRBJ2-3; unclear D gene. V lost 4 bases and J lost 0, with 5 bases in between. The CDR3 is made up of 13 amino acids. Germline CDR1 is LGHNA and CDR2 is YNFKEQ.

This sequence joins TRBV7-2 and TRBJ2-7; 7 bases match TRBD1. The CDR3 spans 14 residues. With 5 bases clipped from V and 3 bases from J, the junction kept 7 bases outside the gene matches. Germline V CDR1 and CDR2: SGHTA, FQGNSA. CDR3 region: CASSTRTGNYEQYF. The CDR3, as DNA: TGTGCCAGCAGCACCCGGACAGGAAACTACGAGCAGTACTTC. Using reference TRBV7-2 and TRBJ2-7 for the parts outside the CDR3, the full variable domain is GAGVSQSPSNKVTEKGKDVELRCDPISGHTALYWYRQSLGQGLEFLIYFQGNSAPDKSGLPSDRFSAERTGGSVSTLTIQRTQQEDSAVYLCASSTRTGNYEQYFGPGTRLTVT.

The V and J genes are TRBV4-2 and TRBJ2-4; TRBD1 aligns across 8 bases. The CDR3 has 15 amino acids. The germline gives CDR1 LGHNA, CDR2 YNFKEQ. The junction had 8 bases not matched to a gene; V was cut back by 4 bases and J by 6 bases. CDR3 bases: TGTGCCAGCAGCCCTTTAAGCGGACAGGGAAACATTCAGTACTTC. Its translation is CASSPLSGQGNIQYF.

The chain couples TRBV6-5 to TRBJ2-1; a possible D gene is TRBD2 (6 bases). The CDR3 length is 12 residues. Germline lookup yields CDR1 MNHEY and CDR2 SVGAGI. V gave up 6 bases and J gave up 6 bases, with 9 bases separating them. The DNA of the CDR3 is TGTGCCAGCAGCCAGACTAGCAATGAGCAGTTCTTC. Encoded protein: CASSQTSNEQFF.

The chain couples TRBV11-1 to TRBJ2-1; no clear D gene. CDR3 length: 13 residues. Trimming cost V 0 bases and J 9 bases, with 9 bases left between them. Per germline, CDR1 SGHAT and CDR2 FQDESV (reference sequence). The CDR3 DNA is TGTGCCAGCAGCTTAGCGTGGCAGGTTGAGCAGTTCTTC. This gives the protein CASSLAWQVEQFF. The variable domain in full, completed from reference TRBV11-1 and TRBJ2-1, reads EAEVAQSPRYKITEKSQAVAFWCDPISGHATLYWYRQILGQGPELLVQFQDESVVDDSQLPKDRFSAERLKGVDSTLKIQPAELGDSAMYLCASSLAWQVEQFFGPGTRLTVL.

The genes are TRBV5-1 and TRBJ2-1, with 11 positions matching TRBD2. This CDR3 comprises 18 residues. Trimming took 3 bases from V and 1 from J; bases not matched to a gene: 9. Germline CDR1 SGHRS, CDR2 YFSETQ. The CDR3 sequence: CASSWTPLAGGSYNEQFF. In DNA form, the CDR3 reads TGCGCCAGCAGCTGGACACCTCTAGCGGGGGGATCCTACAATGAGCAGTTCTTC.

The chain has TRBV7-9 and TRBJ2-7, with D uncertain. Germline V gene sequence: CDR1 SEHNR, CDR2 FQNEAQ (reference sequence). Deletions cut 2 bases from V and 2 bases from J, with 10 bases between. The CDR3 runs to 14 residues. The DNA for the CDR3 is TGTGCCAGCAGCTTACTCGGTACTACCTACGAGCAGTACTTC. It translates to CASSLLGTTYEQYF.

This clone was observed a single time. CDR3 bases: TGCGCCAGCAGCTTGGAGGGCAGGGGGCTCGGTGAGCAGTTCTTC. Amino acid sequence: CASSLEGRGLGEQFF. J is TRBJ2-1 and V is TRBV5-1; 8 bases agree with TRBD1. Trimming removed 0 bases from V and 9 bases from J; junction bases left unmatched: 8. This CDR3 has 15 residues. Germline V gene lookup returns CDR1 SGHRS and CDR2 YFSETQ. Supplemented by reference TRBV5-1 and TRBJ2-1, the full variable domain reads KAGVTQTPRYLIKTRGQQVTLSCSPISGHRSVSWYQQTPGQGLQFLFEYFSETQRNKGNFPGRFSGRQFSNSRSEMNVSTLELGDSALYLCASSLEGRGLGEQFFGPGTRLTVL.

The CDR3 protein is CASSLSRVQMNTEAFF. In DNA, the CDR3 is TGTGCCAGCAGCTTATCCCGGGTTCAGATGAACACTGAAGCTTTCTTT. This chain uses TRBV7-3 with TRBJ1-1; D call uncertain. The V gene lost 2 bases and the J gene lost 0 bases, with 13 bases spanning the gap. CDR1 and CDR2 (germline): SGHTA, FQGTGA. There are 16 residues in the CDR3.

This clone appeared once. The chain has TRBV16 and TRBJ1-2, with D possibly being TRBD1 (5 bases). This CDR3 has 13 residues. V shed 2 bases and J shed 8 bases, with 12 bases lying between them. CDR1 is KGHSY and CDR2 is FQNENV in the germline V gene. CDR3 in DNA: TGTGCCAGCAGCCAACTCAGGGTGGGAGGCTACACCTTC. Its protein is CASSQLRVGGYTF. The complete variable domain, with remaining parts taken from reference TRBV16 and TRBJ1-2, reads GEEVAQTPKHLVRGEGQKAKLYCAPIKGHSYVFWYQQVLKNEFKFLISFQNENVFDETGMPKERFSAKCLPNSPCSLEIQATKLEDSAVYFCASSQLRVGGYTFGSGTRLTVV.

The V and J genes are TRBV6-5 and TRBJ1-6; possible D gene TRBD1, 5 bases. The CDR3 extends over 13 amino acids. The germline CDR1 and CDR2 sequences are MNHEY and SVGAGI. V gave up 8 bases and J gave up 13 bases, with 18 bases separating them. CDR3 amino acids: CASQGRDLLPLHF. Here the CDR3 DNA reads TGTGCCAGCCAGGGCAGGGATCTTCTCCCCCTCCACTTT.

This sequence joins TRBV6-1 and TRBJ2-1; 9 bases fit TRBD2. V shed 1 base, J shed 5 bases, and the junction held 3 bases outside the gene matches. CDR1 and CDR2 (germline): MNHNS, SASEGT. The CDR3 is 15 amino acids. In DNA form, the CDR3 reads TGTGCCAGCAGTGAAGAGCGACTAGCGGACAATGAGCAGTTCTTC. It specifies CASSEERLADNEQFF.